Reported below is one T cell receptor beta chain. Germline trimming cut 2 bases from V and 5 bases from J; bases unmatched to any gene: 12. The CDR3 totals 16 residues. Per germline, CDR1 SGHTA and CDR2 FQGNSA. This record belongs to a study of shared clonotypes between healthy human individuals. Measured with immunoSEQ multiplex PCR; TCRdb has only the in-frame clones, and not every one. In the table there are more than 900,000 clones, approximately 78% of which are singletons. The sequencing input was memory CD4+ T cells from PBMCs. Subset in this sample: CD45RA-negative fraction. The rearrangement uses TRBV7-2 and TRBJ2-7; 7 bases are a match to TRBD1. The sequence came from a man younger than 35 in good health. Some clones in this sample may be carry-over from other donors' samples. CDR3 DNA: TGTGCCAGCAGCTTACGACCCGCCCAGGGGGTTGACGAGCAGTACTTC. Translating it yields CASSLRPAQGVDEQYF.